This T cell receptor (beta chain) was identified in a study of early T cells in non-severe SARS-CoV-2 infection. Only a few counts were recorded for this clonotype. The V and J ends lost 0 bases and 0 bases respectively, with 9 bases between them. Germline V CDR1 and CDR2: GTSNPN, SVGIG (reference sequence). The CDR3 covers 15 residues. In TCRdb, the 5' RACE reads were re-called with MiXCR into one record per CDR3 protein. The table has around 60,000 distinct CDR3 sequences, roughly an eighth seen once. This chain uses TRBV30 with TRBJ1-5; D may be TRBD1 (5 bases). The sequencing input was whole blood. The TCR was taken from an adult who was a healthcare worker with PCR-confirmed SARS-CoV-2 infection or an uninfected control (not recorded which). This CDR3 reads CAWSVSGSSNQPQHF. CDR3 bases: TGTGCCTGGAGTGTATCAGGGAGTAGCAATCAGCCCCAGCATTTT.